Only one count was recorded for the clone carrying this T cell receptor (beta chain). Original handling: Reference gene primer amplification in the assay estimated nucleated cell counts. The protocol was immunoSEQ multiplex PCR, while the TCRdb copy is restricted to in-frame clones and leaves out a portion. V, J and clone size are those of that table, while D and trimming were read from the DNA. The sample holds about 210,000 clones, about 91% seen once. The data stem from a study of blood T cell repertoires in COVID-19. For the study at large: Acute-phase and convalescent COVID-19 samples originated in the United States, Italy and Spain. From T cells, B-cell-depleted T cells, or PBMCs came the material, which was cDNA or gDNA.

This CDR3 contains 14 residues. Deletions cut 7 bases from V and 4 bases from J, with 14 bases between. Germline loops: CDR1 MNHEY, CDR2 SVGAGI. The sequenced sample consisted of peripheral blood. The rearrangement links TRBV6-5 to TRBJ1-5; no reliable D call. The TCR comes from a middle-aged woman with acute or convalescent COVID-19. CDR3 protein: CASTRTADNQPQHF. The DNA for the CDR3 is TGTGCCAGCACCCGGACTGCCGATAATCAGCCCCAGCATTTT.